By proportion, the clone carrying this TCR beta chain is medium-sized. After removal of 4 bases from V and 1 base from J, the junction contained 0 bases not matched to a gene. Per the germline V gene, CDR1 is MNHNS and CDR2 is SASEGT. The CDR3 has 15 amino acids. MiXCR was used by TCRdb to re-call the PCR reads. The table lists 30,000 to 45,000 clones, approximately 30% of them singletons. This entry is derived from a study of metastatic and nonmetastatic thyroid tumors. Not a single patient had been given any form of treatment at any point before undergoing thyroid surgery. The source is a male donor with papillary thyroid cancer or a benign thyroid nodule (not recorded which). Some clones in this sample may be carry-over from other donors' samples. The V call is TRBV6-1, the J call TRBJ2-3; 12 bases line up with TRBD2. Sequencing was carried out using blood. The chain's CDR3 is CASSGLAGGTDTQYF. In nucleotides, the CDR3 is TGTGCCAGCAGTGGACTAGCGGGAGGCACAGATACGCAGTATTTT.